A selection of T cell receptor beta chains follows, all from one sample in a study of blood T cell repertoires in COVID-19. The method was immunoSEQ multiplex PCR; TCRdb's version includes in-frame clones alone and lacks a portion of them. The sample holds 150,000 to 180,000 clones, around 83% seen once. The sample consisted of peripheral blood. The receptors here all came from a woman in her 50s with acute or convalescent COVID-19. CDR3s include the opening cysteine and the closing phenylalanine or tryptophan. D genes are given only for firm matches. Clone size is stated in some rows and not others, as once, few, many or a class when expanded.

CDR3 DNA: TGTGCCAGCAGTTTACTCGGCAGGGGAAGCGGCTACACCTTC
CDR3 protein: CASSLLGRGSGYTF
D gene: NA
V gene: TRBV28
clone size: NA
J gene: TRBJ1-2

CDR3 DNA: TGTGCCAGCAGCCAAGGGACAGGGGCCTTCTCTTATGGCTACACCTTC
CDR3 protein: CASSQGTGAFSYGYTF
D gene: TRBD1
V gene: TRBV16
clone size: NA
J gene: TRBJ1-2

CDR3 DNA: TGTGCCAGCAGCCCTGAGTGGGGCCAGCCGCTTACGGACGAGCAGTACTTC
CDR3 protein: CASSPEWGQPLTDEQYF
D gene: NA
V gene: TRBV14
clone size: many
J gene: TRBJ2-7

CDR3 DNA: TGTGCCAGCAGATTAGCGGGAGAACTAACAGATACGCAGTATTTT
CDR3 protein: CASRLAGELTDTQYF
D gene: TRBD2
V gene: TRBV11-2
clone size: NA
J gene: TRBJ2-3

CDR3 DNA: TGTGCCAGCAGCGCGGGACTTTACGAGCAGTACTTC
CDR3 protein: CASSAGLYEQYF
D gene: NA
V gene: TRBV6-2/TRBV6-3
clone size: NA
J gene: TRBJ2-7

CDR3 DNA: TGTGCCAGCAGCCTCCGGGACAGGGCCACCCCCAGTCAGCCCCAGCATTTT
CDR3 protein: CASSLRDRATPSQPQHF
D gene: TRBD1
V gene: TRBV6-2/TRBV6-3
clone size: NA
J gene: TRBJ1-5

CDR3 DNA: TGTGCCAGCAGTCTTCCGGACTTACTTCAGCCCCAGCATTTT
CDR3 protein: CASSLPDLLQPQHF
D gene: NA
V gene: TRBV6-5
clone size: NA
J gene: TRBJ1-5

CDR3 DNA: TGTGCCAGCAGCTTGAGACAGGGACTCCCGAATGGTTTCTTT
CDR3 protein: CASSLRQGLPNGFF
D gene: TRBD1
V gene: TRBV5-6
clone size: NA
J gene: TRBJ1-1

CDR3 DNA: TGTGCCAGCAACTACCGCGCCGATTACGAGCAGTACTTC
CDR3 protein: CASNYRADYEQYF
D gene: NA
V gene: TRBV12-3/TRBV12-4
clone size: NA
J gene: TRBJ2-7

CDR3 DNA: TGTGCCAGCAGGGAAAAGAGGACTAGCGGGGGGTTGAGCGAGACCCAGTACTTC
CDR3 protein: CASREKRTSGGLSETQYF
D gene: TRBD2
V gene: TRBV2
clone size: NA
J gene: TRBJ2-5

CDR3 DNA: TGTGCCAGCAGCTTAACTAGCAGGACCTACGAGCAGTACTTC
CDR3 protein: CASSLTSRTYEQYF
D gene: NA
V gene: TRBV11-2
clone size: NA
J gene: TRBJ2-7

CDR3 DNA: TGTGCCAGCAGCTTGACAGGGAGTACGAACACTGAAGCTTTCTTT
CDR3 protein: CASSLTGSTNTEAFF
D gene: TRBD1
V gene: TRBV7-2
clone size: NA
J gene: TRBJ1-1

CDR3 DNA: TGTGCCAGCAGCTCGGGACAGGGGAGCTCCTACGAGCAGTACTTC
CDR3 protein: CASSSGQGSSYEQYF
D gene: TRBD1
V gene: TRBV5-4
clone size: NA
J gene: TRBJ2-7

CDR3 DNA: TGTGCCAGCAGCTTAGGTGACGGGGGCACAGATACGCAGTATTTT
CDR3 protein: CASSLGDGGTDTQYF
D gene: NA
V gene: TRBV7-9
clone size: NA
J gene: TRBJ2-3

CDR3 DNA: TGTGCCAGCAGTGAATCCCCCGACAGGGGTCTCCACTTT
CDR3 protein: CASSESPDRGLHF
D gene: TRBD1
V gene: TRBV25-1
clone size: few
J gene: TRBJ1-6

CDR3 DNA: TGTGCCAGCACCCTCGGGGTGAGCACAGATACGCAGTATTTT
CDR3 protein: CASTLGVSTDTQYF
D gene: NA
V gene: TRBV7-2
clone size: NA
J gene: TRBJ2-3

CDR3 DNA: TGCGCCAGCAGCCCAGCTACAGGGGGGGTTAGCAATCAGCCCCAGCATTTT
CDR3 protein: CASSPATGGVSNQPQHF
D gene: TRBD1
V gene: TRBV4-3
clone size: NA
J gene: TRBJ1-5

CDR3 DNA: TGTGCCAGCAGCTTCGGTAATAGCAATCAGCCCCAGCATTTT
CDR3 protein: CASSFGNSNQPQHF
D gene: NA
V gene: TRBV11-2
clone size: NA
J gene: TRBJ1-5

CDR3 DNA: TGTGCCAGCAGCCCGCGACTAGCGGGGTACGATACGCAGTATTTT
CDR3 protein: CASSPRLAGYDTQYF
D gene: TRBD2
V gene: TRBV7-2
clone size: NA
J gene: TRBJ2-3

CDR3 DNA: TGCGCCAGCAGCCAAGAACTCGCAGGTATTAACTATGGCTACACCTTC
CDR3 protein: CASSQELAGINYGYTF
D gene: NA
V gene: TRBV4-1
clone size: NA
J gene: TRBJ1-2

CDR3 DNA: TGTGCCAGCAGTGAAGTAGCGTTTGAAGCTTTCTTT
CDR3 protein: CASSEVAFEAFF
D gene: NA
V gene: TRBV6-1
clone size: NA
J gene: TRBJ1-1

CDR3 DNA: TGTGCCAGCAGTTTGCGCTGGGACTTGCGGAGGCGCACAGATACGCAGTATTTT
CDR3 protein: CASSLRWDLRRRTDTQYF
D gene: NA
V gene: TRBV28
clone size: NA
J gene: TRBJ2-3

CDR3 DNA: TGTGCCAGCTCACCATTAACAGGGGGTTCCTACAATGAGCAGTTCTTC
CDR3 protein: CASSPLTGGSYNEQFF
D gene: TRBD1
V gene: TRBV18
clone size: NA
J gene: TRBJ2-1

CDR3 DNA: TGTGCCAGCCGCCGCGAGGAAAGCGGGAGTCGAGACACAGATACGCAGTATTTT
CDR3 protein: CASRREESGSRDTDTQYF
D gene: TRBD2
V gene: TRBV28
clone size: NA
J gene: TRBJ2-3

CDR3 DNA: TGTGCCAGCAGCGGACCGGGGGGCTACACCTTC
CDR3 protein: CASSGPGGYTF
D gene: NA
V gene: TRBV6-2/TRBV6-3
clone size: NA
J gene: TRBJ1-2

CDR3 DNA: TGTGCCAGCTCTATACAGGGGTACGGTGGCTACACCTTC
CDR3 protein: CASSIQGYGGYTF
D gene: TRBD1
V gene: TRBV6-5
clone size: NA
J gene: TRBJ1-2

CDR3 DNA: TGTGCCAGCAGCGTCGACAGCTCTGGAAACACCATATATTTT
CDR3 protein: CASSVDSSGNTIYF
D gene: NA
V gene: TRBV9
clone size: NA
J gene: TRBJ1-3

CDR3 DNA: TGCGCCAGCAGCGTTGGAACCACCGCCAGGGGTAATGAAAAACTGTTTTTT
CDR3 protein: CASSVGTTARGNEKLFF
D gene: NA
V gene: TRBV5-1
clone size: NA
J gene: TRBJ1-4

CDR3 DNA: TGCGCCAGCAGCCAAGAGGGACAGATCTCTGGAAACACCATATATTTT
CDR3 protein: CASSQEGQISGNTIYF
D gene: TRBD1
V gene: TRBV4-3
clone size: NA
J gene: TRBJ1-3

CDR3 DNA: TGTGCCACCAGTTCAGGGGGGCGCGATGGCTACACCTTC
CDR3 protein: CATSSGGRDGYTF
D gene: TRBD1
V gene: TRBV24-1
clone size: NA
J gene: TRBJ1-2

CDR3 DNA: TGCGCCAGCAGCACCCCCGGAGGATCCATTCGAGGCTACACCTTC
CDR3 protein: CASSTPGGSIRGYTF
D gene: NA
V gene: TRBV4-1
clone size: NA
J gene: TRBJ1-2

CDR3 DNA: TGTGCCAGCAGCTTGCGGCCAGGGATTATCTATGGCTACACCTTC
CDR3 protein: CASSLRPGIIYGYTF
D gene: NA
V gene: TRBV5-6
clone size: once
J gene: TRBJ1-2

CDR3 DNA: TGTGCCAGCAGTTTAGCCAGGGGAATTGCAACTAATGAAAAACTGTTTTTT
CDR3 protein: CASSLARGIATNEKLFF
D gene: NA
V gene: TRBV27
clone size: NA
J gene: TRBJ1-4

CDR3 DNA: TGTGCCAGCAGCTTAGCCCGAGCAACTAATGAAAAACTGTTTTTT
CDR3 protein: CASSLARATNEKLFF
D gene: NA
V gene: TRBV7-2
clone size: few
J gene: TRBJ1-4

CDR3 DNA: TGTGCCAGCAGCTTGACGTCGGGCAGGGATAATTCACCCCTCCACTTT
CDR3 protein: CASSLTSGRDNSPLHF
D gene: NA
V gene: TRBV11-2
clone size: NA
J gene: TRBJ1-6

CDR3 DNA: TGTGCCAGCAGTTTAGACATGAACTATGGCTACACCTTC
CDR3 protein: CASSLDMNYGYTF
D gene: NA
V gene: TRBV28
clone size: NA
J gene: TRBJ1-2

CDR3 DNA: TGTGCCAGCAGCTTAAATTCGGGAGCCGGGGAGCTGTTTTTT
CDR3 protein: CASSLNSGAGELFF
D gene: NA
V gene: TRBV7-9
clone size: NA
J gene: TRBJ2-2

CDR3 DNA: TGTGCCAGCTCCCCGGACCCCAGGGATAACTATGGCTACACCTTC
CDR3 protein: CASSPDPRDNYGYTF
D gene: NA
V gene: TRBV18
clone size: NA
J gene: TRBJ1-2

CDR3 DNA: TGTGCCAGCAGTTACGGGGGGGAGGTGGGCGGCTACACCTTC
CDR3 protein: CASSYGGEVGGYTF
D gene: NA
V gene: TRBV6-5
clone size: NA
J gene: TRBJ1-2

CDR3 DNA: TGTGCCAGCAGCGATAGAGGCGAGCAGTACTTC
CDR3 protein: CASSDRGEQYF
D gene: NA
V gene: TRBV28
clone size: few
J gene: TRBJ2-7

CDR3 DNA: TGTGCCAGCAGCCAAGGACAGGATCAGCCCCAGCATTTT
CDR3 protein: CASSQGQDQPQHF
D gene: NA
V gene: TRBV3-1/TRBV3-2
clone size: NA
J gene: TRBJ1-5

CDR3 DNA: TGTGCCAGTAGTGGTACTAGCGGATTATACGAGCAGTACTTC
CDR3 protein: CASSGTSGLYEQYF
D gene: TRBD2
V gene: TRBV19
clone size: NA
J gene: TRBJ2-7

CDR3 DNA: TGCGCCAGCAGCTTATCACAGGGGTCTGGCACTGAAGCTTTCTTT
CDR3 protein: CASSLSQGSGTEAFF
D gene: TRBD1
V gene: TRBV5-1
clone size: NA
J gene: TRBJ1-1

CDR3 DNA: TGTGCCAGCAGCTCGGAAGCGGGCCCAACCCCCTACGAGCAGTACTTC
CDR3 protein: CASSSEAGPTPYEQYF
D gene: NA
V gene: TRBV7-9
clone size: medium-sized
J gene: TRBJ2-7

CDR3 DNA: TGTGCCAGCAGCTCGGTTCACGGGAACAATCAGCCCCAGCATTTT
CDR3 protein: CASSSVHGNNQPQHF
D gene: NA
V gene: TRBV7-2
clone size: NA
J gene: TRBJ1-5

CDR3 DNA: TGTGCCAGCAGTGAAATAGCGGGGCATGAGCAGTTCTTC
CDR3 protein: CASSEIAGHEQFF
D gene: TRBD2
V gene: TRBV2
clone size: NA
J gene: TRBJ2-1

CDR3 DNA: TGTGCCAGCAGTGCTATAGTTGGGACAGGGCCAGATACGCAGTATTTT
CDR3 protein: CASSAIVGTGPDTQYF
D gene: TRBD1
V gene: TRBV2
clone size: NA
J gene: TRBJ2-3

CDR3 DNA: TGTGCCAGCAGTTACCGGCTAGCGGCCCTCTACGAGCAGTACTTC
CDR3 protein: CASSYRLAALYEQYF
D gene: TRBD2
V gene: TRBV6-2/TRBV6-3
clone size: NA
J gene: TRBJ2-7

CDR3 DNA: TGTGCCAGCAGCCTAGACAGGGTAAGACAGCCCCAGCATTTT
CDR3 protein: CASSLDRVRQPQHF
D gene: TRBD1
V gene: TRBV7-2
clone size: few
J gene: TRBJ1-5

CDR3 DNA: TGTGCCAGCAGCCGTACCCCGGACATTCAGTACTTC
CDR3 protein: CASSRTPDIQYF
D gene: NA
V gene: TRBV7-2
clone size: NA
J gene: TRBJ2-4

CDR3 DNA: TGTGCCAGCCGGTCAGGGGGAACAGATACGCAGTATTTT
CDR3 protein: CASRSGGTDTQYF
D gene: TRBD1
V gene: TRBV5-6
clone size: NA
J gene: TRBJ2-3

CDR3 DNA: TGCAGGGTAGCGGGTGGCCACGAGCAGTACTTC
CDR3 protein: CRVAGGHEQYF
D gene: TRBD2
V gene: TRBV20-1
clone size: NA
J gene: TRBJ2-7

CDR3 DNA: TGCGCCAGCAGCCAAGATTGGCGGGTGAAAGAGACCCAGTACTTC
CDR3 protein: CASSQDWRVKETQYF
D gene: NA
V gene: TRBV4-3
clone size: few
J gene: TRBJ2-5

CDR3 DNA: TGTGCCATCAGTGAGGTCATCAGCGGGGGGGACCGTTGGTTCTTC
CDR3 protein: CAISEVISGGDRWFF
D gene: TRBD2
V gene: TRBV10-3
clone size: NA
J gene: TRBJ2-1

CDR3 DNA: TGTGCCAGCAGCCAAATAGCGGGGGCCTTCACAGATACGCAGTATTTT
CDR3 protein: CASSQIAGAFTDTQYF
D gene: TRBD2
V gene: TRBV14
clone size: NA
J gene: TRBJ2-3

CDR3 DNA: TGTGCCAGCAGCCAAGTCGGGACAGGGGCTGGAAACACCATATATTTT
CDR3 protein: CASSQVGTGAGNTIYF
D gene: TRBD1
V gene: TRBV4-2
clone size: once
J gene: TRBJ1-3

CDR3 DNA: TGTGCCAGCACCGACAGGGCCACCCAGGGCGAGCAGTACTTC
CDR3 protein: CASTDRATQGEQYF
D gene: TRBD1
V gene: TRBV7-9
clone size: NA
J gene: TRBJ2-7

CDR3 DNA: TGTGCCAGCAGCAACTCCGGACAGCAAAATGAAAAACTGTTTTTT
CDR3 protein: CASSNSGQQNEKLFF
D gene: NA
V gene: TRBV7-9
clone size: NA
J gene: TRBJ1-4

CDR3 DNA: TGTGCCAGCAGCTCGGACAGGGGGGGCGAGCAGTACTTC
CDR3 protein: CASSSDRGGEQYF
D gene: TRBD1
V gene: TRBV7-3
clone size: NA
J gene: TRBJ2-7

CDR3 DNA: TGTGCCAGCAAGGAATCAGGTTTCTCTGGAAACACCATATATTTT
CDR3 protein: CASKESGFSGNTIYF
D gene: NA
V gene: TRBV6-5
clone size: NA
J gene: TRBJ1-3